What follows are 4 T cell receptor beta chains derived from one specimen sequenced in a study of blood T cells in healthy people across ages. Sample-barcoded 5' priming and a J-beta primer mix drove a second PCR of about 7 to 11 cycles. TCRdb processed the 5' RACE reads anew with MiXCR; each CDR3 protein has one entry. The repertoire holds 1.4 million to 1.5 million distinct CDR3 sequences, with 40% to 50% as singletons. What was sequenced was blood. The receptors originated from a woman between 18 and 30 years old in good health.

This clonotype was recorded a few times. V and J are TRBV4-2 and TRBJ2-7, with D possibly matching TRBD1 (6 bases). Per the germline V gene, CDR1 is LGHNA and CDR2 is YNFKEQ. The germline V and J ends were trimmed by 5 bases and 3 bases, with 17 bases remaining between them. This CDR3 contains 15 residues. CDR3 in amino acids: CASSAYKDRVYEQYF. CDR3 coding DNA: TGTGCCAGCAGCGCCTATAAGGACAGAGTCTACGAGCAGTACTTC.

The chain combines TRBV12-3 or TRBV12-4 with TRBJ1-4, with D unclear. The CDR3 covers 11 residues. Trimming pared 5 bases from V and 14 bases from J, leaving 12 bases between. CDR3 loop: CASSPREELFF. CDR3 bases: TGTGCCAGCAGTCCCCGGGAAGAGCTGTTTTTT.

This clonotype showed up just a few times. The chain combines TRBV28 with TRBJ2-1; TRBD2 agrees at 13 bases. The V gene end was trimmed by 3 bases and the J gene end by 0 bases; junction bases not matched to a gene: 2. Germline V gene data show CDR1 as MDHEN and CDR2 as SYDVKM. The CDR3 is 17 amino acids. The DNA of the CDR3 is TGTGCCAGCAGTTTGTGGACTAGCGGGGGCTCCTACAATGAGCAGTTCTTC. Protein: CASSLWTSGGSYNEQFF. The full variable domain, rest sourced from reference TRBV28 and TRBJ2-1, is DVKVTQSSRYLVKRTGEKVFLECVQDMDHENMFWYRQDPGLGLRLIYFSYDVKMKEKGDIPEGYSVSREKKERFSLILESASTNQTSMYLCASSLWTSGGSYNEQFFGPGTRLTVL.

The CDR3 DNA reads as TGCAGTGCATCCAGGGCGAACTCCTACGAGCAGTACTTC. Translating it yields CSASRANSYEQYF. This chain joins TRBV20-1 and TRBJ2-7, with a weak D call TRBD1 (5 bases). The CDR3 consists of 13 residues. CDR1 DFQATT and CDR2 SNEGSKA come from the germline V gene (reference sequence). V was clipped by 6 bases and J by 0 bases, with 12 bases between them.